A selection of T cell receptor beta chains follows, all from one sample in a study of blood T cell repertoires in COVID-19. The protocol was immunoSEQ multiplex PCR, while the TCRdb copy is restricted to in-frame clones and leaves out a portion. The sample contains roughly 270,000 clones, approximately 91% of which appear only once. Sample: peripheral blood. These TCRs come from a man between 18 and 35 years old with active or convalescent COVID-19. The conserved cysteine and the conserved F or W are not part of the CDR3 here. The D gene is left open where the match is weak.

d_call j_call v_call cdr3_aa
TRBD1 TRBJ1-1 TRBV29-1 SVDHRGRSGKTEAF
. TRBJ2-6 TRBV6-5 ASGDIYSGANVLT
TRBD2 TRBJ2-5 TRBV9 ASSVAGGGETQY
. TRBJ2-7 TRBV15 ATSPNPGQIYEQY
TRBD1 TRBJ1-2 TRBV5-1 ASSPGTGQGEGYT
. TRBJ2-7 TRBV4-3 ASSLDSYEQY
TRBD2 TRBJ2-1 TRBV2 ANQRGPGEQF
. TRBJ2-7 TRBV7-8 ASSLAAIYEQY
. TRBJ1-1 TRBV19 ASNLGQRLTNTEAF
TRBD1 TRBJ1-2 TRBV5-1 ASSLDTGQYPYGYT
. TRBJ2-2 TRBV3-1/TRBV3-2 ASSQVTVNTGELF
TRBD1 TRBJ1-2 TRBV27 ATKTGAGYT
. TRBJ1-1 TRBV15 ATSRVQVRNTEAF
. TRBJ2-7 TRBV13 ASSPRAEYVKQY
. TRBJ1-1 TRBV4-3 ASSQLDNTEAF
TRBD1 TRBJ2-5 TRBV6-6 ASSWDRQETQY